These 5 T cell receptor beta chains originate from one sample sequenced in a study of cytomegalovirus exposure and HLA in healthy donors. A multiplex PCR was run with 60 Vbeta primers and 13 Jbeta primers. TCRdb's copy holds only in-frame clones and misses some; the assay was immunoSEQ multiplex PCR. The sample yields over 85,000 clones, roughly 76% seen once. Sample: PBMCs. These receptors were taken from a man in his forties or fifties in good health and CMV-seronegative.

This clone was picked up a small number of times. The chain recombines TRBV19 with TRBJ2-4, with D perhaps matching TRBD2 (7 bases). This CDR3 has 14 amino acids. Germline CDR1 reads LNHDA; CDR2 reads SQIVND (reference sequence). Deletions cut 8 bases from V and 8 bases from J, with 19 bases between. The CDR3 reads CASRRRGGGDIQYF. The CDR3 DNA follows: TGTGCCAGTCGACGAAGGGGGGGCGGGGACATTCAGTACTTC.

The chain employs TRBV19 and TRBJ2-5; 8 positions match TRBD2. Per germline, CDR1 LNHDA and CDR2 SQIVND (reference sequence). V lost 5 bases, J lost 5 bases, and 13 bases stayed unmatched. CDR3 length: 16 amino acids. CDR3 residues: CASSVRPGGLGETQYF. The DNA of the CDR3 is TGTGCCAGTAGTGTCCGCCCGGGGGGGCTTGGTGAGACCCAGTACTTC.

Note on this clone: This sample also contains other DNA sequences that code for the same CDR3. The V gene is TRBV5-1, the J gene TRBJ2-7; the match to TRBD1 covers 9 bases. Losses at the gene ends were 8 bases for V and 2 bases for J; bases not matched to a gene: 5. This CDR3 comprises 13 residues. CDR1 SGHRS and CDR2 YFSETQ come from the germline V gene. The chain's CDR3 is CASSGTGPYEQYF. The CDR3 DNA follows: TGCGCCAGTTCCGGGACAGGGCCCTACGAGCAGTACTTC. Based on the CDR3 plus reference TRBV5-1 and TRBJ2-7, the full variable domain is KAGVTQTPRYLIKTRGQQVTLSCSPISGHRSVSWYQQTPGQGLQFLFEYFSETQRNKGNFPGRFSGRQFSNSRSEMNVSTLELGDSALYLCASSGTGPYEQYFGPGTRLTVT.

The chain carries TRBV18 and TRBJ1-1; 7 bases map to TRBD1. This CDR3 spans 15 amino acids. J lost 0 bases, V lost 3 bases, and 4 bases had no gene match. Germline values: CDR1 KGHSH, CDR2 LQKENI. CDR3 loop: CASSPDRTMNTEAFF. CDR3 sequence (DNA): TGTGCCAGCTCACCGGACAGGACCATGAACACTGAAGCTTTCTTT.

This clone was recorded once. The chain recombines TRBV18 with TRBJ2-7; 7 positions match TRBD2. Germline lookup yields CDR1 KGHSH and CDR2 LQKENI. CDR3 length equals 12 residues. Germline trimming cut 3 bases from V and 6 bases from J; bases unmatched to any gene: 2. The CDR3 bases are TGTGCCAGCTCACCGTGGGAGGGCGAGCAGTACTTC. Translation gives CASSPWEGEQYF.